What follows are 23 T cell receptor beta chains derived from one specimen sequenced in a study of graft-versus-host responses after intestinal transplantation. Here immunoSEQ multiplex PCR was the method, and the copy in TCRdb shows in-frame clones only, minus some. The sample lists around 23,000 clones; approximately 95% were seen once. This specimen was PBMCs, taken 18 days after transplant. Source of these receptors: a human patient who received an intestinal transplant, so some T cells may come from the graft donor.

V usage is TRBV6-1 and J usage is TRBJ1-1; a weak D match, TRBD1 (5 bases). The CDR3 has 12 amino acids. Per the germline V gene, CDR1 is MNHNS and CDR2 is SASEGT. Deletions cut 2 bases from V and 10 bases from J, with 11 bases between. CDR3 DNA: TGTGCCAGCAGTGAATACGGGGCGGGAGCTTTCTTT. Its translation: CASSEYGAGAFF.

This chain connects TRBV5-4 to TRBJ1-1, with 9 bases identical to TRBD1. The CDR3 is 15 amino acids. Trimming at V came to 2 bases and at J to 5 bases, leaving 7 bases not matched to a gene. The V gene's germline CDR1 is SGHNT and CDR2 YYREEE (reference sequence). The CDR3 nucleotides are TGTGCCAGCAGCTTCCGGGACAGGGTCGATACTGAAGCTTTCTTT. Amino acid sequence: CASSFRDRVDTEAFF.

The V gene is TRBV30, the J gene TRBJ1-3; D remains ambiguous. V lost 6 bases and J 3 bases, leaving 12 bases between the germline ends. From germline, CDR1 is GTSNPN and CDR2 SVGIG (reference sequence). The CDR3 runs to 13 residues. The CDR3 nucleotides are TGTGCCTGTCAGGCGTTCCTTGGAAACACCATATATTTT. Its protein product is CACQAFLGNTIYF.

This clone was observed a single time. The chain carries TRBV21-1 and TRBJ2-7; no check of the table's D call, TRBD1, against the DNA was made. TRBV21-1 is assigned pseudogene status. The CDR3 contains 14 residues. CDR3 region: CASSKEPNRGEQYF. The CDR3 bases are TGTGCCAGCAGCAAAGAGCCTAACAGGGGCGAGCAGTACTTC.

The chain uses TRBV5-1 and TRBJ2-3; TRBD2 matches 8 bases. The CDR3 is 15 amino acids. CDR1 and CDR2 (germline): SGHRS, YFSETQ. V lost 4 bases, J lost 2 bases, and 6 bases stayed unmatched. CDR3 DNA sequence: TGCGCCAGCAGCACCAGCGGGAGTGTCACAGATACGCAGTATTTT. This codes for CASSTSGSVTDTQYF.

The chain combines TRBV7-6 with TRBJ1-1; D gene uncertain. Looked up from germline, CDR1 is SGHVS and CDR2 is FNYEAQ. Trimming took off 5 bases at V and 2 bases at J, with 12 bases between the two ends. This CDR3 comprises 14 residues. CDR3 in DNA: TGTGCCAGCAGCGCCGAACACGGAAACACTGAAGCTTTCTTT. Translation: CASSAEHGNTEAFF.

CDR3 DNA: TGTGCCAGCAGCCCGACCCTCAGGGCGAGGGAGACCCAGTACTTC. The encoded protein is CASSPTLRARETQYF. This rearrangement joins TRBV7-9 to TRBJ2-5; the D gene is possibly TRBD1 (5 bases). V was pared by 5 bases and J by 5 bases, with 18 bases between. The CDR3 runs 15 residues. CDR1 is SEHNR, CDR2 FQNEAQ, per germline (reference sequence).

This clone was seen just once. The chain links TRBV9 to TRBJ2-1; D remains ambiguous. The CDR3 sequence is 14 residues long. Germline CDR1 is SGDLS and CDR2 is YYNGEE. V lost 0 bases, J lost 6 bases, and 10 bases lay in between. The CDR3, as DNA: TGTGCCAGCAGCGTAGGTAGTGGCAGCAATGAGCAGTTCTTC. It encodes CASSVGSGSNEQFF.

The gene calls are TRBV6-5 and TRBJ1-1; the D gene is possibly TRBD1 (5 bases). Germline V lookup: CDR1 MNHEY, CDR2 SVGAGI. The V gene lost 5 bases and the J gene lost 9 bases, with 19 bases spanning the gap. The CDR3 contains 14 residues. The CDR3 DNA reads TGTGCCAGCAGTGTACTCGGGGCCGGACGAAAAGCTTTCTTT. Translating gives CASSVLGAGRKAFF.

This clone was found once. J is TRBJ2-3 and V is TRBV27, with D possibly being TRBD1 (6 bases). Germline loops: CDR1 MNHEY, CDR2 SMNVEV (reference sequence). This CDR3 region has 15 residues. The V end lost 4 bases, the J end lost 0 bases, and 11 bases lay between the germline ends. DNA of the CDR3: TGTGCCAGCAGTTCAGGGACAACTAGCACAGATACGCAGTATTTT. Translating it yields CASSSGTTSTDTQYF.

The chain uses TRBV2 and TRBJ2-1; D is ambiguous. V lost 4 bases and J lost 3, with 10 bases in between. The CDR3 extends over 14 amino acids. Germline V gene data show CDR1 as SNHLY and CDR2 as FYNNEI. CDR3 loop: CASSVKTDYNEQFF. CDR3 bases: TGTGCCAGCAGTGTAAAGACGGACTACAATGAGCAGTTCTTC.

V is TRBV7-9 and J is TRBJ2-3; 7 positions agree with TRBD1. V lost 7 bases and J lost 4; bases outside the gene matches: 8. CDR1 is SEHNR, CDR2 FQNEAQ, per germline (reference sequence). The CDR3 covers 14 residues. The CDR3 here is CASIPTGAPDTQYF. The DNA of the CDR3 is TGTGCCAGCATTCCCACAGGGGCCCCAGATACGCAGTATTTT.

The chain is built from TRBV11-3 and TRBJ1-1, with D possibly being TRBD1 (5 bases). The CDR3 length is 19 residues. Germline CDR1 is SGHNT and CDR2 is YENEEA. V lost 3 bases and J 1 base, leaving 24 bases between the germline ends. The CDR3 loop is CASSLGVEGVNRPNTEAFF. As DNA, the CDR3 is TGTGCCAGCAGCTTGGGGGTGGAGGGCGTGAACCGGCCGAACACTGAAGCTTTCTTT.

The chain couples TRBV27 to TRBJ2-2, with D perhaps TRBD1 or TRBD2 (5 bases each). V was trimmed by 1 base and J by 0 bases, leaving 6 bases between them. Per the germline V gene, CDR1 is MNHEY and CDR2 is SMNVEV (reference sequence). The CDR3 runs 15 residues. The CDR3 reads CASSLWDPNTGELFF. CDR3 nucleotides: TGTGCCAGCAGTTTATGGGACCCGAACACCGGGGAGCTGTTTTTT.

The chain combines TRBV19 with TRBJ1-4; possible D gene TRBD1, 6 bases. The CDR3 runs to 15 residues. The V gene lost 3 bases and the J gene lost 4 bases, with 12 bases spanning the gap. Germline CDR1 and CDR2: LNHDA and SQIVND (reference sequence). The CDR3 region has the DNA TGTGCCAGTAGTATCTCTCAGGGGCTTAATGAAAAACTGTTTTTT. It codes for CASSISQGLNEKLFF.

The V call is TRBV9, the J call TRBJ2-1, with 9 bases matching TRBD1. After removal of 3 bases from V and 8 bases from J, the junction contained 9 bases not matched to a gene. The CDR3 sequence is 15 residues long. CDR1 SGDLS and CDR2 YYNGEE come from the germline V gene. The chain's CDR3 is CASSAGTGNHDEQFF. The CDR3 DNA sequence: TGTGCCAGCAGCGCAGGGACAGGGAATCACGATGAGCAGTTCTTC.

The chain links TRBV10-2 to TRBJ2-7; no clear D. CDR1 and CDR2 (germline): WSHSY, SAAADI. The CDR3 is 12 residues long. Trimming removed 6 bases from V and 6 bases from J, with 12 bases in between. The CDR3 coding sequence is TGCGCCAGCAGGGACGTTACCGCCGAGCAGTACTTC. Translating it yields CASRDVTAEQYF.

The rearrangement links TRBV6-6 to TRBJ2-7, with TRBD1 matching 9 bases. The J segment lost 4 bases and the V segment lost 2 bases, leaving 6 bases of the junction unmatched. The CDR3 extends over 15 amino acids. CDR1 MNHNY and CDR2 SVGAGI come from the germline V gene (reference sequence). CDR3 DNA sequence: TGTGCCAGCAGTTACAGGTCGACAGGGGGATACGAGCAGTACTTC. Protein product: CASSYRSTGGYEQYF.

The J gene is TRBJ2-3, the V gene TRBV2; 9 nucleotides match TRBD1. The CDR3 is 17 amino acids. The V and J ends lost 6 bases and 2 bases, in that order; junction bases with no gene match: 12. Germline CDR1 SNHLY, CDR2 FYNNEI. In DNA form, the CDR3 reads TGTGCCAGCAGCTGCTTTATGGACAGGGGAGCCACAGATACGCAGTATTTT. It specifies CASSCFMDRGATDTQYF.

CDR3 residues: CASSHTGGDDYGYTF. The CDR3 DNA reads as TGCGCCAGCAGCCACACAGGGGGTGACGACTATGGCTACACCTTC. The V and J genes are TRBV4-1 and TRBJ1-2; 8 bases map to TRBD1. Germline CDR1 is MGHRA and CDR2 is YSYEKL. The CDR3 consists of 15 residues. J lost 3 bases, V lost 3 bases, and 6 bases had no gene match.

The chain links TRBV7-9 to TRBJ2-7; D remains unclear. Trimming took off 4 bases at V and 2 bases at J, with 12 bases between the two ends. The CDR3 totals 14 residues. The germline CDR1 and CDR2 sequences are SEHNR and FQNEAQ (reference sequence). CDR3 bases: TGTGCCAGCAGCTCGCAGTCAACCCCCTACGAGCAGTACTTC. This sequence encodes CASSSQSTPYEQYF. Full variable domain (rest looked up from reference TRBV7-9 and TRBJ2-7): DTGVSQNPRHKITKRGQNVTFRCDPISEHNRLYWYRQTLGQGPEFLTYFQNEAQLEKSRLLSDRFSAERPKGSFSTLEIQRTEQGDSAMYLCASSSQSTPYEQYFGPGTRLTVT.

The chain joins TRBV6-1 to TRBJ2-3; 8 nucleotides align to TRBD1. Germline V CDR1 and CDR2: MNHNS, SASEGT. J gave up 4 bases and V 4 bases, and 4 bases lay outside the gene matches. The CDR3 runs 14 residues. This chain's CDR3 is CASSGTGWADTQYF. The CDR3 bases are TGTGCCAGCAGTGGGACAGGGTGGGCAGATACGCAGTATTTT.

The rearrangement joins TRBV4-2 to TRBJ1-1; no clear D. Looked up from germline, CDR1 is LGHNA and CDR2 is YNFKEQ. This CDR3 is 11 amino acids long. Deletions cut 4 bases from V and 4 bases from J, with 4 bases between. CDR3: CASSRGTEAFF. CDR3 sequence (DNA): TGTGCCAGCAGCCGGGGCACTGAAGCTTTCTTT.